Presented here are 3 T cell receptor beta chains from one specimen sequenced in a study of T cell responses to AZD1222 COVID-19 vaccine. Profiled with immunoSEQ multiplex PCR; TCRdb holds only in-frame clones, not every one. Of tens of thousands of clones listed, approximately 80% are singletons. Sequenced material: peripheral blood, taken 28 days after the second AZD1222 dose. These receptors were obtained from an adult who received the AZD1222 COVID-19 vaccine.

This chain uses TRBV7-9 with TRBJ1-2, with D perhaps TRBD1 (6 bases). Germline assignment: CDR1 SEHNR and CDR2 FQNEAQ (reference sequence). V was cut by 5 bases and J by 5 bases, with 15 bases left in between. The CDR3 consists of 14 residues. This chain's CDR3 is CASSPMDRPYGYTF. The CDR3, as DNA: TGTGCCAGCAGCCCTATGGACAGACCTTATGGCTACACCTTC.

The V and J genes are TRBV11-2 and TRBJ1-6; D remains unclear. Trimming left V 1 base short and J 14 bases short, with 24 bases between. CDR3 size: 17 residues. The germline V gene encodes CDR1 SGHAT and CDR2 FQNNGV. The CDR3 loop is CASSLVFSGSVGETLHF. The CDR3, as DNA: TGTGCCAGCAGCTTAGTCTTCTCCGGGTCCGTCGGTGAAACCCTCCACTTT.

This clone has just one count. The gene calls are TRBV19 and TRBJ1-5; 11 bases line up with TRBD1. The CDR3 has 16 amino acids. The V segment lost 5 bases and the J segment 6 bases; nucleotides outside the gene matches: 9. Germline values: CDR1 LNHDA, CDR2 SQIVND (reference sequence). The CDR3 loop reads CASSPRAGQGVQPQHF. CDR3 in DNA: TGTGCCAGTAGTCCTAGGGCGGGACAGGGGGTTCAGCCCCAGCATTTT.